Given below is one TCR beta chain in context. This sample was included in a study of OX40 agonist ivuxolimab in advanced cancers. Study background: Those enrolled were roughly 85% male, with a mean age of approximately 60 years and ages from roughly 20 to 90.

TCRdb's table, derived via immunoSEQ multiplex PCR, lists solely in-frame clones and lacks some. The sample carries about 70,000 clones, roughly 80% recorded once. V lost 5 bases, J lost 14 bases, and 22 bases lay in between. CDR1 and CDR2 (germline): MNHEY, SMNVEV (reference sequence). The CDR3 has 14 residues. This specimen consisted of CD4+ or CD8+ T cells sorted from blood, obtained in a trial of the OX40 agonist ivuxolimab. This TCR was sampled from an adult with an advanced solid tumor such as melanoma, head and neck, liver or kidney cancer. The V gene is TRBV27, the J gene TRBJ2-1, with D perhaps assigned TRBD1 or TRBD2 (7 bases each). Here the CDR3 DNA reads TGTGCCAGCAGTCCCCAGGGGGAGGGCTCCGCGAAGTTCTTC. It is translated as CASSPQGEGSAKFF.